The clone carrying this T cell receptor (beta chain) occurred once. The CDR3 runs 15 residues. Germline CDR1 and CDR2: WSHSY and SAAADI. The V segment lost 4 bases and the J segment 5 bases; nucleotides outside the gene matches: 5. The data stem from a study of blood T cell repertoires in COVID-19. Original processing notes: The assay estimated nucleated cells by amplifying reference gene primers. TCRdb's copy holds only in-frame clones and misses some; the assay was immunoSEQ multiplex PCR. The V and J calls and clone size come from that table; D and trimming were worked out from the DNA. The sample has about 98,000 clones, about 89% seen once.

J is TRBJ2-1 and V is TRBV10-2; 10 nucleotides agree with TRBD1. This TCR was sampled from a man over 45 with acute or convalescent COVID-19. Sequences were obtained from peripheral blood. The CDR3, as DNA: TGCGCCAGCAGTGCGGGACAGGGGCAGCACAATGAGCAGTTCTTC. Encoded protein: CASSAGQGQHNEQFF.